This T cell receptor beta chain was sequenced in a study of cytomegalovirus exposure and HLA in healthy donors. Study-wide results and caveats: TCR beta V- and J-gene trimming was later associated with a missense DCLRE1C variant. The study put 160 or so TCR beta chains on its list as cytomegalovirus-associated. The study dropped some indistinguishable V segments, TRBV6-2 and TRBV6-3 among them. Most TCR beta V segments were productive about 87% or about 30% of the time in an earlier analysis.

In the PCR, 60 Vbeta and 13 Jbeta primers were used. Profiling relied on immunoSEQ multiplex PCR, and the TCRdb table lists in-frame clones only, not all of them. The sample has roughly 150,000 clones, around 85% seen once; the top ten hold 1% to 1.5%. With regard to this clone: Its antigen remains unknown.

CDR1 is MDHEN and CDR2 is SYDVKM in the germline V gene. J gave up 4 bases and V 5 bases, and 10 bases lay outside the gene matches. This CDR3 has 15 amino acids. The gene calls are TRBV28 and TRBJ2-7, with 8 bases that match TRBD1. The clonotype comes from a man over 45 in good health and CMV-seropositive. The sequenced sample consisted of PBMCs. The DNA of the CDR3 is TGTGCCAGCAGTCCTACCGGGACAGGAGTATACGAGCAGTACTTC. Translating gives CASSPTGTGVYEQYF.